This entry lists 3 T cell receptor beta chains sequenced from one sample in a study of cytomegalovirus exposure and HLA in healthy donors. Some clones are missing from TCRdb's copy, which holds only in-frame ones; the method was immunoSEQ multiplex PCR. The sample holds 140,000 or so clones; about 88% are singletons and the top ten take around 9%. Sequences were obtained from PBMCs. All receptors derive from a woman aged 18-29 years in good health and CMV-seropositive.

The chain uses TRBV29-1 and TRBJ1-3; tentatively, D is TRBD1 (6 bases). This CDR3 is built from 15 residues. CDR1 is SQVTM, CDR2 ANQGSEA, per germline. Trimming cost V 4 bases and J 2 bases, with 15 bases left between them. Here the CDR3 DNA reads TGCAGCGTTGCTCCGGGCAGGGGAACTGGAAACACCATATATTTT. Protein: CSVAPGRGTGNTIYF.

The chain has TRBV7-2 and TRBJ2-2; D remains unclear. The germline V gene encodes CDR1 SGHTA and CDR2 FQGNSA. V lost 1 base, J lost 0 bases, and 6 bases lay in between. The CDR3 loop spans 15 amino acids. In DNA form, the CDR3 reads TGTGCCAGCAGCTTAGTTCTTGCGAACACCGGGGAGCTGTTTTTT. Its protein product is CASSLVLANTGELFF.

CDR3 sequence: CARSRGETGENTEAFF. CDR3 DNA: TGTGCCAGAAGCCGAGGCGAGACAGGGGAGAACACTGAAGCTTTCTTT. This rearrangement joins TRBV5-3 to TRBJ1-1; TRBD1 matches at 8 bases. TRBV5-3 is placed among ORFs of uncertain function. This CDR3 spans 16 amino acids. Trimming at V came to 4 bases and at J to 1 base, leaving 9 bases not matched to a gene.